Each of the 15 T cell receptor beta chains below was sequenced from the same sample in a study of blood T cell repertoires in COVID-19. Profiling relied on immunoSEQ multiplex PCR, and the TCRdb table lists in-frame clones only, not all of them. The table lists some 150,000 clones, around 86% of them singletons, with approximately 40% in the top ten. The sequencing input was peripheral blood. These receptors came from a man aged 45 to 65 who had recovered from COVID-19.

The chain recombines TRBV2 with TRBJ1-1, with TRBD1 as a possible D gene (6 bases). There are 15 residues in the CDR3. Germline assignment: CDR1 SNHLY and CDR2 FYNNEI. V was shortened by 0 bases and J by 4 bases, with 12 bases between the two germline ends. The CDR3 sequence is CASSEAKGVGTEAFF. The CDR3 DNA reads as TGTGCCAGCAGTGAAGCGAAGGGGGTAGGCACTGAAGCTTTCTTT.

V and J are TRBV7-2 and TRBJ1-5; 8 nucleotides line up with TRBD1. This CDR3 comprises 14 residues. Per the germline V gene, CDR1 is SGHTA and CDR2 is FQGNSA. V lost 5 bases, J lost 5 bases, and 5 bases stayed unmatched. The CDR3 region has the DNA TGTGCCAGCAGCGCGGGACAGGCAGATCAGCCCCAGCATTTT. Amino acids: CASSAGQADQPQHF.

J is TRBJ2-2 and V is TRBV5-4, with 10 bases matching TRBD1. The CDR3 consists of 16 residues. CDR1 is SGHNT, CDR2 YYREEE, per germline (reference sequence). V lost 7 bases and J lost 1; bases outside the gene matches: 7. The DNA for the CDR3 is TGTGCCAGCGGGACGGGACAGGGGAGGAACACCGGGGAGCTGTTTTTT. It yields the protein CASGTGQGRNTGELFF.

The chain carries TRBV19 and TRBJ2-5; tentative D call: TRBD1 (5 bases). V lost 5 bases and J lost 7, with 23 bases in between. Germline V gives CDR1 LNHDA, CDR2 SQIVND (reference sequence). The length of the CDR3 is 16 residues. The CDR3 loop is CASSPRTRASRVTQYF. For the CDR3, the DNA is TGTGCCAGTAGTCCCCGGACACGCGCCAGTCGGGTGACCCAGTACTTC.

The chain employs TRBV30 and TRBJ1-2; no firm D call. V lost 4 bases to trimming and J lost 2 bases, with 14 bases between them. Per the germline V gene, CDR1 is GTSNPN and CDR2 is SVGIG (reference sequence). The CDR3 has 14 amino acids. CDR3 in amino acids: CAWTILTANYGYTF. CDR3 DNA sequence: TGTGCCTGGACCATCCTAACAGCCAACTATGGCTACACCTTC.

This CDR3 is CASSKTGDPFNEQFF. The CDR3 bases are TGTGCCAGTAGCAAGACAGGGGATCCCTTCAATGAGCAGTTCTTC. The gene calls are TRBV19 and TRBJ2-1; 8 positions agree with TRBD1. The trim removed 6 bases at V and 6 bases at J, leaving 10 bases unmatched. Germline CDR1 is LNHDA and CDR2 is SQIVND (reference sequence). The CDR3 contains 15 residues.

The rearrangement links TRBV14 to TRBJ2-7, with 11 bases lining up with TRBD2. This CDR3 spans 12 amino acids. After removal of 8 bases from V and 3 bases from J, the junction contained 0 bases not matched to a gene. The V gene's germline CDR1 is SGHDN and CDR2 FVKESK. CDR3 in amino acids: CASGTSGYEQYF. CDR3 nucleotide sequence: TGTGCCAGCGGGACTAGCGGCTACGAGCAGTACTTC. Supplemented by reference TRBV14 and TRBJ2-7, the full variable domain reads EAGVTQFPSHSVIEKGQTVTLRCDPISGHDNLYWYRRVMGKEIKFLLHFVKESKQDESGMPNNRFLAERTGGTYSTLKVQPAELEDSGVYFCASGTSGYEQYFGPGTRLTVT.

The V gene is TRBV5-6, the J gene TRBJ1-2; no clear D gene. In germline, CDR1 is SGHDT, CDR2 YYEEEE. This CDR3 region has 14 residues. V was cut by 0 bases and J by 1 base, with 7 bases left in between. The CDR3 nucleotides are TGTGCCAGCAGCTTGGCAGAAGTTAACTATGGCTACACCTTC. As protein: CASSLAEVNYGYTF.

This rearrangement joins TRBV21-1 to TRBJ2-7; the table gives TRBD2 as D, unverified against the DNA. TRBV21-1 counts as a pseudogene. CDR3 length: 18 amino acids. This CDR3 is CASSKVVTPQGASGEQYF. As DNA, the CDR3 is TGTGCCAGCAGCAAAGTGGTTACCCCACAGGGTGCTAGCGGCGAGCAGTACTTC.

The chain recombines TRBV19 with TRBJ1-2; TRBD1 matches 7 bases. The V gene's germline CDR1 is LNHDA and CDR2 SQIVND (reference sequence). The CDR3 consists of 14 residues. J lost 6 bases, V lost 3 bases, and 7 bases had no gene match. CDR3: CASSIPDRRNGYTF. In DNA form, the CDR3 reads TGTGCCAGTAGTATCCCGGACAGGAGAAATGGCTACACCTTC.

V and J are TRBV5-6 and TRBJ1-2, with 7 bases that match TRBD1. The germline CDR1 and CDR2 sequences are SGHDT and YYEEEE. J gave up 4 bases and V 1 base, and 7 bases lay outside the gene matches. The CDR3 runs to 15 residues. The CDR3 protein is CASSLLEGAGYGYTF. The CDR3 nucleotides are TGTGCCAGCAGCTTGCTCGAGGGGGCTGGCTATGGCTACACCTTC.

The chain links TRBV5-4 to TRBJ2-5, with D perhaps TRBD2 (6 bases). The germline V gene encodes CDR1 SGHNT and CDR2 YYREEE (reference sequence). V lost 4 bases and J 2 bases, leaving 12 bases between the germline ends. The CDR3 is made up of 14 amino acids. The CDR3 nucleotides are TGTGCCAGCAGCCCGATCGGGGGACAAGAGACCCAGTACTTC. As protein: CASSPIGGQETQYF.

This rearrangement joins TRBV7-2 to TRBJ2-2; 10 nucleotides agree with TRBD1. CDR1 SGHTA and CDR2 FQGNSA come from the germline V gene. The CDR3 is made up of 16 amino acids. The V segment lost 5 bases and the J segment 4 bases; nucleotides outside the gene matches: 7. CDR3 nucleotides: TGTGCCAGCAGCCCAGGGACAGGGGTCGGCACCGGGGAGCTGTTTTTT. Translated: CASSPGTGVGTGELFF.

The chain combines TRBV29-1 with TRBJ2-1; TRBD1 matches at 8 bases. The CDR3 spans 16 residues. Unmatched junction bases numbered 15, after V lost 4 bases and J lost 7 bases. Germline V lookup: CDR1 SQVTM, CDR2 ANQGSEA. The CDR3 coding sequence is TGCAGCGTTGTATGGGTTCCCGGACAGGGACTGAATGAGCAGTTCTTC. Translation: CSVVWVPGQGLNEQFF.

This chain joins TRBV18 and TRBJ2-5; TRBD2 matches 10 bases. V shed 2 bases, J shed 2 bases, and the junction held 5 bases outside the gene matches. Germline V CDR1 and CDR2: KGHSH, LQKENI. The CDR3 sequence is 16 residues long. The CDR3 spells CASSPTRTSGQETQYF. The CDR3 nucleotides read TGTGCCAGCTCACCAACCAGGACTAGCGGACAAGAGACCCAGTACTTC. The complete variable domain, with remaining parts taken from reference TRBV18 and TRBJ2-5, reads NAGVMQNPRHLVRRRGQEARLRCSPMKGHSHVYWYRQLPEEGLKFMVYLQKENIIDESGMPKERFSAEFPKEGPSILRIQQVVRGDSAAYFCASSPTRTSGQETQYFGPGTRLLVL.